The rows below give T cell receptor beta chains drawn from one sample of a study of T cell responses to AZD1222 COVID-19 vaccine. Using immunoSEQ multiplex PCR, the repertoire was profiled, and TCRdb retains in-frame clones only, with some absent. The data contain 110,000 or so clones, approximately 90% of them singletons. This material consisted of peripheral blood, taken on day 0 of AZD1222 vaccination. All receptors derive from an adult in good health. The CDR3 runs from the conserved cysteine through the conserved F or W. D genes are given only for firm matches. Clone size is shown for a subset of rows, as once, few, many or a class of expanded clone.

D: TRBD1; V: TRBV7-9; size: -; J: TRBJ2-3; CDR3: CASSFIGTGISPDTQYF; DNA: TGTGCCAGCAGCTTCATAGGGACAGGGATCTCCCCAGATACGCAGTATTTT
D: -; V: TRBV28; size: -; J: TRBJ1-5; CDR3: CASSKSLRGLNQPQHF; DNA: TGTGCCAGCAGTAAATCCCTCCGGGGACTTAATCAGCCCCAGCATTTT
D: TRBD2; V: TRBV5-4; size: -; J: TRBJ2-7; CDR3: CASSSGLAVYEQYF; DNA: TGTGCCAGCAGCTCGGGACTAGCGGTCTACGAGCAGTACTTC
D: TRBD2; V: TRBV30; size: -; J: TRBJ2-1; CDR3: CAWSRVGGYNEQFF; DNA: TGTGCCTGGAGTAGAGTGGGAGGGTACAATGAGCAGTTCTTC
D: -; V: TRBV5-6; size: -; J: TRBJ1-5; CDR3: CASSLQGSNQPQHF; DNA: TGTGCCAGCAGCTTGCAGGGCAGCAATCAGCCCCAGCATTTT
D: TRBD1; V: TRBV18; size: -; J: TRBJ1-2; CDR3: CASSPLQGARGYTF; DNA: TGTGCCAGCTCACCACTTCAGGGGGCGCGTGGCTACACCTTC
D: -; V: TRBV2; size: -; J: TRBJ1-4; CDR3: CASSGQNEKLFF; DNA: TGTGCCAGCAGTGGACAAAATGAAAAACTGTTTTTT
D: TRBD1; V: TRBV5-4; size: few; J: TRBJ1-6; CDR3: CASSSGTGFGRRYNSPLHF; DNA: TGTGCCAGCAGCTCCGGGACAGGTTTCGGAAGGAGGTATAATTCACCCCTCCACTTT
D: -; V: TRBV5-4; size: -; J: TRBJ2-7; CDR3: CASSSTLVYEQYF; DNA: TGTGCCAGCAGCTCGACTCTAGTTTACGAGCAGTACTTC
D: -; V: TRBV9; size: -; J: TRBJ2-6; CDR3: CASSVRFGANVLTF; DNA: TGTGCCAGCAGCGTAAGGTTTGGGGCCAACGTCCTGACTTTC
D: -; V: TRBV6-2/TRBV6-3; size: few; J: TRBJ2-1; CDR3: CASSSRDRFWNEQFF; DNA: TGTGCCAGCAGTTCACGCGACAGGTTTTGGAATGAGCAGTTCTTC
D: TRBD2; V: TRBV7-2; size: -; J: TRBJ2-5; CDR3: CASSLSGRRETQYF; DNA: TGTGCCAGCAGCTTATCCGGGAGGAGGGAGACCCAGTACTTC
D: -; V: TRBV7-2; size: -; J: TRBJ1-5; CDR3: CASSLSLGEPQHF; DNA: TGTGCCAGCAGCTTGTCTTTGGGGGAGCCCCAGCATTTT
D: -; V: TRBV30; size: few; J: TRBJ2-4; CDR3: CAWDKGVTIDF; DNA: TGTGCCTGGGATAAGGGGGTAACTATCGACTTC
D: -; V: TRBV13; size: -; J: TRBJ1-6; CDR3: CASSLGGVRGNSPLHF; DNA: TGTGCCAGCAGCTTAGGAGGGGTCAGGGGTAATTCACCCCTCCACTTT
D: -; V: TRBV5-1; size: -; J: TRBJ2-4; CDR3: CASSLKGEQGKNIQYF; DNA: TGCGCCAGCAGCTTGAAGGGTGAACAGGGCAAAAACATTCAGTACTTC
D: -; V: TRBV14; size: -; J: TRBJ2-1; CDR3: CASSQYRDGRQDEQFF; DNA: TGTGCCAGCAGCCAATACCGGGACGGACGACAAGATGAGCAGTTCTTC
D: -; V: TRBV5-1; size: -; J: TRBJ2-7; CDR3: CASSSDNSYEQYF; DNA: TGCGCCAGCAGCTCGGACAACTCCTACGAGCAGTACTTC
D: TRBD2; V: TRBV28; size: -; J: TRBJ2-1; CDR3: CASSPPAGEQFF; DNA: TGTGCCAGCTCCCCCCCAGCGGGAGAGCAGTTCTTC
D: -; V: TRBV27; size: few; J: TRBJ1-5; CDR3: CASSPGRIYHSNQPQHF; DNA: TGTGCCAGCAGTCCCGGACGGATTTACCATAGCAATCAGCCCCAGCATTTT
D: -; V: TRBV7-6; size: -; J: TRBJ2-1; CDR3: CASSLVLSGTWGNEQFF; DNA: TGTGCCAGCAGCTTGGTGCTCTCAGGGACCTGGGGGAATGAGCAGTTCTTC
D: -; V: TRBV28; size: -; J: TRBJ2-1; CDR3: CASNGLGVYNEQFF; DNA: TGTGCCAGCAACGGGCTTGGGGTATACAATGAGCAGTTCTTC
D: TRBD2; V: TRBV7-9; size: -; J: TRBJ2-6; CDR3: CASTGGPSGANVLTF; DNA: TGTGCCAGCACGGGGGGTCCCTCTGGGGCCAACGTCCTGACTTTC
D: -; V: TRBV15; size: -; J: TRBJ1-4; CDR3: CATSSHGSAGTTNEKLFF; DNA: TGTGCCACCAGCAGTCATGGGAGCGCCGGGACTACAAATGAAAAACTGTTTTTT
D: -; V: TRBV7-3; size: -; J: TRBJ2-3; CDR3: CASSLVAGDSQYF; DNA: TGTGCCAGCAGCTTAGTCGCCGGGGATTCGCAGTATTTT
D: -; V: TRBV14; size: -; J: TRBJ2-1; CDR3: CASSQWREDNEQFF; DNA: TGTGCCAGCAGCCAGTGGAGGGAGGACAATGAGCAGTTCTTC
D: TRBD1; V: TRBV10-3; size: -; J: TRBJ2-1; CDR3: CATREGTGQGSNEQFF; DNA: TGTGCCACACGCGAGGGGACGGGACAGGGGTCCAATGAGCAGTTCTTC
D: -; V: TRBV12-3/TRBV12-4; size: -; J: TRBJ1-5; CDR3: CASSLWGGQPQHF; DNA: TGTGCCAGCAGTTTATGGGGGGGTCAGCCCCAGCATTTT
D: TRBD1; V: TRBV27; size: -; J: TRBJ2-2; CDR3: CASRRQGAGELFF; DNA: TGTGCCAGCAGGAGACAGGGGGCGGGGGAGCTGTTTTTT
D: -; V: TRBV2; size: few; J: TRBJ2-6; CDR3: CASSSPWGGSGANVLTF; DNA: TGTGCCAGCAGCTCCCCTTGGGGGGGCTCCGGGGCCAACGTCCTGACTTTC
D: -; V: TRBV6-2/TRBV6-3; size: -; J: TRBJ2-1; CDR3: CASSIPIHAATHEQFF; DNA: TGTGCCAGCAGTATACCCATCCATGCGGCCACCCATGAGCAGTTCTTC
D: -; V: TRBV2; size: -; J: TRBJ2-1; CDR3: CASSGQLNEQFF; DNA: TGTGCCAGCAGTGGTCAGCTAAATGAGCAGTTCTTC
D: -; V: TRBV5-1; size: -; J: TRBJ1-2; CDR3: CASSLIDGTNDGYTF; DNA: TGCGCCAGCAGCTTGATCGACGGTACAAACGATGGCTACACCTTC
D: TRBD2; V: TRBV10-3; size: -; J: TRBJ2-1; CDR3: CAISGMAGGQNEQFF; DNA: TGTGCCATCAGTGGGATGGCGGGAGGACAAAATGAGCAGTTCTTC
D: TRBD1; V: TRBV6-6; size: -; J: TRBJ2-1; CDR3: CASRIGTGGYEQFF; DNA: TGTGCCAGCAGGATCGGGACAGGGGGATATGAGCAGTTCTTC
D: TRBD1; V: TRBV7-2; size: -; J: TRBJ1-6; CDR3: CASRPTTGRNSPLHF; DNA: TGTGCCAGCAGACCCACGACAGGGAGGAATTCACCCCTCCACTTT
D: TRBD2; V: TRBV5-1; size: -; J: TRBJ2-2; CDR3: CASSLSSGRTGGELFF; DNA: TGCGCCAGCAGCTTATCCAGCGGGAGGACCGGCGGGGAGCTGTTTTTT
D: -; V: TRBV28; size: once; J: TRBJ1-2; CDR3: CASRMGGTAANYGYTF; DNA: TGTGCCAGCAGAATGGGGGGAACAGCAGCTAACTATGGCTACACCTTC
D: TRBD1; V: TRBV7-9; size: -; J: TRBJ2-5; CDR3: CASSFWSGGQETQYF; DNA: TGTGCCAGCAGCTTTTGGTCAGGGGGCCAGGAGACCCAGTACTTC
D: TRBD1; V: TRBV6-5; size: -; J: TRBJ1-1; CDR3: CASSRQGQNTEAFF; DNA: TGTGCCAGCAGCCGACAGGGTCAGAACACTGAAGCTTTCTTT
D: -; V: TRBV7-9; size: -; J: TRBJ1-1; CDR3: CASSFLVNTEAFF; DNA: TGTGCCAGCAGCTTTTTGGTGAACACTGAAGCTTTCTTT